This T cell receptor (beta chain) was obtained from a study of T cells after yellow fever vaccination. This clonotype came up a few times. From the 5' RACE reads, TCRdb called clonotypes with MiXCR, one entry per CDR3 protein. The sample includes roughly 160,000 distinct CDR3 sequences, more than 5.5% of them seen just once. The CDR3 is 17 residues long. The germline gives CDR1 SGHRS, CDR2 YFSETQ. Unmatched junction bases numbered 8, after V lost 4 bases and J lost 0 bases. The chain combines TRBV5-1 with TRBJ2-5; the match to TRBD2 covers 11 bases. The specimen was CD4+ T cells sorted from PBMCs, collected around 5 days after the first yellow fever vaccination. This clonotype originated in a man between 18 and 29 years old who received the YFV17D yellow fever vaccine. CDR3 coding DNA: TGCGCCAGCAGCCCCGGGACTAGCGGACCGTACCAAGAGACCCAGTACTTC. Translation: CASSPGTSGPYQETQYF.